What follows is one TCR beta chain and its context. What it recognizes is unknown. Treatment reported: oral pan-JAK inhibitor, 5-10 mg twice daily. This record comes from a study of CD8+ T cells in alopecia areata. Findings and caveats of the study: Any link of baseline CD8+ expansion to response, resting on one nonresponder, remains uncertain.

Trimming took 2 bases from V and 2 from J; bases not matched to a gene: 1. The CDR3 has 15 amino acids. CDR1 is MNHEY and CDR2 is SVGAGI in the germline V gene. RNA was extracted and reverse transcribed into cDNA as the sequencing template. This table comes from immunoSEQ multiplex PCR, and its TCRdb copy is limited to in-frame clones, with some not included. The table shows approximately 110,000 clones, with around 50% occurring only once. Sequencing was performed on CD8+ T cells sorted from blood, taken at week 24, from a patient treated with tofacitinib. The receptor comes from a human donor with alopecia areata. The chain links TRBV6-5 to TRBJ2-7, with 12 bases aligning to TRBD2. The CDR3 DNA follows: TGTGCCAGCAGTTACCGACTAGCGGGGGCCTACGAGCAGTACTTC. It translates to CASSYRLAGAYEQYF.